This is a list of T cell receptor beta chains from one sample in a study of T cells in Graves' hyperthyroidism and ophthalmopathy. TCRdb redid the calling of the multiplex PCR reads with MiXCR, one entry per CDR3 protein. The data hold about 200,000 distinct CDR3 sequences, with 15% to 20% observed a single time. What was sequenced was blood. The receptors originated from a man aged 50-59 years with Graves' hyperthyroidism. Both conserved end residues are part of each CDR3. D genes are given only for firm matches. Part of the rows lack a size; the others show once, few, many or a class for expanded clones.

cdr3_aa: CASSSAGRGSRETQYF; cdr3_nt: TGTGCCAGCAGCTCAGCGGGTCGGGGCAGCAGAGAGACCCAGTACTTC; clone_size: few; j_call: TRBJ2-5; d_call: .; v_call: TRBV7-9
cdr3_aa: CASSLRRVGDNEQFF; cdr3_nt: TGTGCCAGCAGCTTACGGCGGGTTGGGGACAATGAGCAGTTCTTC; clone_size: many; j_call: TRBJ2-1; d_call: .; v_call: TRBV7-2
cdr3_aa: CASRAGPNTDTQYF; cdr3_nt: TGTGCCAGCAGGGCGGGGCCAAACACAGATACGCAGTATTTT; clone_size: many; j_call: TRBJ2-3; d_call: .; v_call: TRBV7-9
cdr3_aa: CATSVKSGGRETQYF; cdr3_nt: TGTGCCACCAGTGTGAAGTCAGGCGGAAGGGAGACCCAGTACTTC; clone_size: many; j_call: TRBJ2-5; d_call: .; v_call: TRBV24-1
cdr3_aa: CSAPNRGGGQPQHF; cdr3_nt: TGCAGTGCTCCAAACAGGGGGGGGGGTCAGCCCCAGCATTTT; clone_size: .; j_call: TRBJ1-5; d_call: TRBD1; v_call: TRBV20-1
cdr3_aa: CASSEGTDTQYF; cdr3_nt: TGTGCCAGCAGCGAAGGCACAGATACGCAGTATTTT; clone_size: many; j_call: TRBJ2-3; d_call: .; v_call: TRBV7-9
cdr3_aa: CASSPFSGRAYEQYF; cdr3_nt: TGTGCCAGCAGCCCTTTTAGCGGGAGGGCCTACGAGCAGTACTTC; clone_size: many; j_call: TRBJ2-7; d_call: TRBD2; v_call: TRBV3-1
cdr3_aa: CASSSAGGRVITDTQYF; cdr3_nt: TGTGCCAGCAGCTCCGCGGGCGGGAGGGTTATCACAGATACGCAGTATTTT; clone_size: .; j_call: TRBJ2-3; d_call: TRBD2; v_call: TRBV5-4
cdr3_aa: CASSRTGGFGTDTQYF; cdr3_nt: TGTGCCAGCAGTCGGACAGGGGGCTTCGGGACAGATACGCAGTATTTT; clone_size: many; j_call: TRBJ2-3; d_call: TRBD1; v_call: TRBV6-1
cdr3_aa: CASTRTSGSYEQYF; cdr3_nt: TGTGCCAGCACCCGGACTAGCGGATCCTACGAGCAGTACTTC; clone_size: many; j_call: TRBJ2-7; d_call: TRBD2; v_call: TRBV6-1
cdr3_aa: CASSDRDRAPEAFF; cdr3_nt: TGTGCCAGCAGCGACCGGGACAGGGCCCCTGAAGCTTTCTTT; clone_size: few; j_call: TRBJ1-1; d_call: TRBD1; v_call: TRBV13
cdr3_aa: CASSQTGLARTRGANVLIF; cdr3_nt: TGCGCCAGCAGCCAGACCGGACTAGCGCGAACAAGGGGGGCCAACGTCCTGATTTTC; clone_size: .; j_call: TRBJ2-6; d_call: TRBD2; v_call: TRBV4-1
cdr3_aa: CASKDRGPGTDTQYF; cdr3_nt: TGCGCCAGCAAGGACAGGGGGCCGGGAACAGATACGCAGTATTTT; clone_size: .; j_call: TRBJ2-3; d_call: TRBD1; v_call: TRBV5-1
cdr3_aa: CASSLSGVDEKLFF; cdr3_nt: TGTGCCAGCAGTTTATCGGGGGTAGACGAAAAACTGTTTTTT; clone_size: many; j_call: TRBJ1-4; d_call: .; v_call: TRBV28
cdr3_aa: CASSQRQGFETQYF; cdr3_nt: TGTGCCAGCAGCCAACGACAGGGTTTCGAGACCCAGTACTTC; clone_size: many; j_call: TRBJ2-5; d_call: TRBD1; v_call: TRBV3-1
cdr3_aa: CASSATLGGELFF; cdr3_nt: TGTGCCAGCAGCGCCACGTTGGGCGGGGAGCTGTTTTTT; clone_size: .; j_call: TRBJ2-2; d_call: .; v_call: TRBV9
cdr3_aa: CSGTGANTGELFF; cdr3_nt: TGCAGCGGGACAGGGGCGAACACCGGGGAGCTGTTTTTT; clone_size: few; j_call: TRBJ2-2; d_call: TRBD1; v_call: TRBV29-1
cdr3_aa: CASSPWTSGSRNEQYF; cdr3_nt: TGTGCCAGCAGCCCTTGGACTAGCGGGAGTAGAAACGAGCAGTACTTC; clone_size: few; j_call: TRBJ2-7; d_call: TRBD2; v_call: TRBV3-1
cdr3_aa: CAWSLGGANVLTF; cdr3_nt: TGTGCCTGGAGTCTAGGTGGGGCCAACGTCCTGACTTTC; clone_size: many; j_call: TRBJ2-6; d_call: .; v_call: TRBV30
cdr3_aa: CSASTGLAGEQYF; cdr3_nt: TGCAGTGCTAGTACAGGACTAGCTGGAGAGCAGTACTTC; clone_size: many; j_call: TRBJ2-7; d_call: TRBD2; v_call: TRBV20-1
cdr3_aa: CSATFGTGVSNTEAFF; cdr3_nt: TGCAGTGCTACCTTTGGGACAGGGGTCTCGAACACTGAAGCTTTCTTT; clone_size: few; j_call: TRBJ1-1; d_call: TRBD1; v_call: TRBV20-1
cdr3_aa: CASSYSGSSGNTIYF; cdr3_nt: TGTGCCAGCAGTTACTCGGGGAGCTCTGGAAACACCATATATTTT; clone_size: .; j_call: TRBJ1-3; d_call: .; v_call: TRBV6-2/TRBV6-3
cdr3_aa: CASSPSFGGTYEQYF; cdr3_nt: TGTGCCAGCAGCCCCAGTTTTGGGGGAACTTACGAGCAGTACTTC; clone_size: few; j_call: TRBJ2-7; d_call: .; v_call: TRBV28
cdr3_aa: CASSGRGLGGANYGYTF; cdr3_nt: TGTGCCAGCAGCGGCCGAGGACTGGGTGGTGCTAACTATGGCTACACCTTC; clone_size: .; j_call: TRBJ1-2; d_call: .; v_call: TRBV2
cdr3_aa: CALRQSADQPQHF; cdr3_nt: TGTGCCTTGAGACAGAGCGCCGATCAGCCCCAGCATTTT; clone_size: many; j_call: TRBJ1-5; d_call: .; v_call: TRBV30
cdr3_aa: CASSRTGAETQYF; cdr3_nt: TGCGCCAGCAGCAGGACAGGGGCGGAGACCCAGTACTTC; clone_size: .; j_call: TRBJ2-5; d_call: TRBD1; v_call: TRBV5-1
cdr3_aa: CASSLEGVSYNEQFF; cdr3_nt: TGTGCCAGCAGCTTAGAGGGGGTAAGCTACAATGAGCAGTTCTTC; clone_size: many; j_call: TRBJ2-1; d_call: .; v_call: TRBV11-2